The following is a T cell receptor (beta chain) sequence with its context. Its antigen is still unknown. The sample comes from a study of memory CD4+ T cells and cytomegalovirus serostatus. Overall study results and limits: The CMV-associated TCR signature appears largely within the CD4+ memory repertoire.

Original analysis: Out-of-frame sequences were removed, leaving about 2,300,000 distinct TCRbeta sequences. The assay was immunoSEQ multiplex PCR, and TCRdb's table has in-frame clones only and misses some. Clonal size and the V and J genes are those of that table, whereas D and trimming came from the DNA. The sample contains about 82,000 clones, approximately 80% of which appear only once. Single viable CD3+CD4+CD8-CD45RO+ cells were sorted as the memory CD4+ T cells. The V gene's germline CDR1 is GTSNPN and CDR2 SVGIG (reference sequence). CDR3 length: 12 amino acids. Deletions cut 0 bases from V and 8 bases from J, with 10 bases between.

Sequences were obtained from memory CD4+ T cells from blood. The chain joins TRBV30 to TRBJ1-2; D perhaps matches TRBD1 (6 bases). The TCR was taken from an adult in good health and CMV-seronegative. The CDR3 loop is CAWSVYREGYTF. In DNA, the CDR3 is TGTGCCTGGAGTGTATACAGGGAAGGCTACACCTTC. Together with reference TRBV30 and TRBJ1-2, the CDR3 gives the full variable domain: SQTIHQWPATLVQPVGSPLSLECTVEGTSNPNLYWYRQAAGRGLQLLFYSVGIGQISSEVPQNLSASRPQDRQFILSSKKLLLSDSGFYLCAWSVYREGYTFGSGTRLTVV.